This entry features one TCR beta chain sequence. This specimen belongs to a study of blood T cell repertoires in COVID-19. In the study overall: Sites across the United States, Italy and Spain contributed samples from acute and convalescent COVID-19. From T cells, B-cell-depleted T cells, or PBMCs came the material, which was cDNA or gDNA.

Germline assignment: CDR1 SGHDT and CDR2 YYEEEE. The V end was cut by 0 bases, the J end by 2 bases, with 15 bases between. The CDR3 contains 16 residues. Authors' processing steps: Nucleated cell counts were estimated from reference gene primer amplification. Using immunoSEQ multiplex PCR, the repertoire was profiled, and TCRdb retains in-frame clones only, with some absent. That table is the source of V, J and clone size, and D and trimming were worked out from the DNA. The sample has some 200,000 clones; 82% are singletons. The receptor was isolated from a woman between 35 and 50 years old with acute or convalescent COVID-19. V and J are TRBV5-6 and TRBJ2-7, with D tentatively TRBD1 (6 bases). Sequenced material: peripheral blood. The CDR3 nucleotides read TGTGCCAGCAGCTTGGCGGACCGACAGGTAGCCTACGAGCAGTACTTC. Its translation: CASSLADRQVAYEQYF.